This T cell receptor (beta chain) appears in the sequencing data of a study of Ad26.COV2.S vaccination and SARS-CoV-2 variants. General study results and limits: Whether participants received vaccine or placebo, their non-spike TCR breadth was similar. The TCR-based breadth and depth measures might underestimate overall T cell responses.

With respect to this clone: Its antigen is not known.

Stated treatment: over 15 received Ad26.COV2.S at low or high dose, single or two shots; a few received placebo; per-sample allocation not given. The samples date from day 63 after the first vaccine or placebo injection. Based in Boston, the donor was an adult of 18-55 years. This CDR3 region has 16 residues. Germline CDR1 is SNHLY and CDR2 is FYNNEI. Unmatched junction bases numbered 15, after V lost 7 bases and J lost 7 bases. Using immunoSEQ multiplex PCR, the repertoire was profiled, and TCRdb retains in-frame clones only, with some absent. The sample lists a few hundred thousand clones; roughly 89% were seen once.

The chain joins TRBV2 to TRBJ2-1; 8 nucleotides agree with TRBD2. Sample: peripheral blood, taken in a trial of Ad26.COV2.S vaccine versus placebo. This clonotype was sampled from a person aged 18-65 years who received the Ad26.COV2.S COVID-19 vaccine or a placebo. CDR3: CASTLTGPGGGNEQFF. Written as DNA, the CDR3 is TGTGCCAGCACCCTAACCGGTCCGGGAGGGGGGAATGAGCAGTTCTTC.